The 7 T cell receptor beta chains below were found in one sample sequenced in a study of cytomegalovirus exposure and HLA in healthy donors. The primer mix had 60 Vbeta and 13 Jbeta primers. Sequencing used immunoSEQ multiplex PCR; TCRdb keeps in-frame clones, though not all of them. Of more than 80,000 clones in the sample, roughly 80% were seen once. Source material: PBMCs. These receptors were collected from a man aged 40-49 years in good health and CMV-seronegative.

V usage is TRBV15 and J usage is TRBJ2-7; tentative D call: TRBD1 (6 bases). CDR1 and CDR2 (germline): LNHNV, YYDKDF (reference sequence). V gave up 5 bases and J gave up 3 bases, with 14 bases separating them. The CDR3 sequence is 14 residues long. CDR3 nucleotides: TGTGCCACCAGCGTCAGACAGGCTCTCTACGAGCAGTACTTC. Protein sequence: CATSVRQALYEQYF.

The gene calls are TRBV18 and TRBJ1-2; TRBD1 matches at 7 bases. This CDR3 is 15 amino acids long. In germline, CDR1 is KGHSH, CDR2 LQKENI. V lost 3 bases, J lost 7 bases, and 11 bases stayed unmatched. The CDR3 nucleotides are TGTGCCAGCTCACCCAATCCCGACAGGGCTACTGGCTACACCTTC. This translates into CASSPNPDRATGYTF.

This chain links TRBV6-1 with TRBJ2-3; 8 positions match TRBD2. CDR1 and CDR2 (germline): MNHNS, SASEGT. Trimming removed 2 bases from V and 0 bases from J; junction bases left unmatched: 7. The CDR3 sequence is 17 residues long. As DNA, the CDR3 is TGTGCCAGCAGTGAAACTTTCGCGGGGGGCAGCACAGATACGCAGTATTTT. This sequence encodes CASSETFAGGSTDTQYF.

The CDR3 DNA sequence: TGTGCCACCAGCAGAGGCCCCCTAGCCTACGAGCAGTACTTC. It encodes CATSRGPLAYEQYF. This chain connects TRBV15 to TRBJ2-7, with no clear D. This CDR3 is built from 14 residues. Germline V gene data show CDR1 as LNHNV and CDR2 as YYDKDF (reference sequence). Trimming pared 1 base from V and 2 bases from J, leaving 9 bases between.

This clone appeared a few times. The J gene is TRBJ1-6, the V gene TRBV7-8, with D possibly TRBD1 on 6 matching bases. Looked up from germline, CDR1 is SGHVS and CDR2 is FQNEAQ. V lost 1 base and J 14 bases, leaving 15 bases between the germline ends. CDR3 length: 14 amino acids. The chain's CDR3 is CASSLVQGVRALHF. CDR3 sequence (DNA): TGTGCCAGCAGCTTAGTACAGGGCGTAAGGGCCCTCCACTTT.

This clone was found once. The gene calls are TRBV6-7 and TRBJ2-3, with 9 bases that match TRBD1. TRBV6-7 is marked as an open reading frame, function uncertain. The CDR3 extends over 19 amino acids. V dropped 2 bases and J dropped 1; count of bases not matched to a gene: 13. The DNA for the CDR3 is TGTGCCAGCAGTTACCCGTTCTCGGGGAGGACAGGGGGCACAGATACGCAGTATTTT. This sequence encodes CASSYPFSGRTGGTDTQYF.

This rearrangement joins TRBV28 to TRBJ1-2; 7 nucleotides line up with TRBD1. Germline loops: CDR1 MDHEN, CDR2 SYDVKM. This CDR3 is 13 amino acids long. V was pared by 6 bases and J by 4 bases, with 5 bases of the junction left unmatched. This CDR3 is CASRMTGTYGYTF. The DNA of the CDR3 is TGTGCCAGCAGGATGACAGGGACCTATGGCTACACCTTC.